This T cell receptor (beta chain) was identified during a study of blood T cell repertoires in COVID-19. Study-level information: There were acute and convalescent COVID-19 samples, and they came from the United States, Italy and Spain. From T cells, B-cell-depleted T cells, or PBMCs came the material, which was cDNA or gDNA.

As concerns this clone: One junction end does not reproduce the germline sequence, and a read error may be involved.

Sequenced by immunoSEQ multiplex PCR; TCRdb stores in-frame clones only, minus some. The sample holds some 270,000 clones, around 86% seen once. Germline V gene lookup returns CDR1 KGHSH and CDR2 LQKENI. The CDR3 is 16 residues long. Sequences were obtained from peripheral blood. The receptor comes from a middle-aged man with acute or convalescent COVID-19. The chain joins TRBV18 to TRBJ1-4; the match to TRBD1 covers 7 bases. CDR3 amino acids: CASSPRQGRGGEKLFF. The CDR3 DNA reads as TGTGCCAGCTCGCCACGACAGGGACGAGGTGGTGAAAAACTGTTTTTT. The variable domain in full, with the rest retrieved from reference TRBV18 and TRBJ1-4, is NAGVMQNPRHLVRRRGQEARLRCSPMKGHSHVYWYRQLPEEGLKFMVYLQKENIIDESGMPKERFSAEFPKEGPSILRIQQVVRGDSAAYFCASSPRQGRGGEKLFFGSGTQLSVL.